The clone carrying this T cell receptor (beta chain) has just one count. No antigen is known for it. The entry originates in a study of a mutant IDH1 vaccine in newly diagnosed glioma. For the study at large: Either 4-6 weeks after radiotherapy alone or alongside temozolomide, vaccination was begun.

The time point: week 47, end of study. All doses held 300 ug of mutant IDH1 20-mer peptide, with topical imiquimod. In weeks 1, 3, 5, 7, 11, 15, 19 and 23, patients were vaccinated. Tumors from donors were new WHO grade 3 or 4 IDH1-mutant astrocytomas with ATRX loss. The method was immunoSEQ multiplex PCR; TCRdb's version includes in-frame clones alone and lacks a portion of them. The table records 56,000 or so clones, approximately 71% of them present only once. This CDR3 spans 15 amino acids. The V end was cut by 0 bases, the J end by 3 bases, with 12 bases between. Germline V CDR1 and CDR2: MNHEY, SMNVEV (reference sequence). Study findings and constraints: Among patients, 80% to 95% showed immune responses induced by the vaccine.

The input for sequencing was PBMCs, taken from a glioma patient whose treatment included an IDH1 peptide vaccine. This TCR was recovered from a man between 50 and 59 years old with glioma. V usage is TRBV27 and J usage is TRBJ2-7, with D maybe TRBD1 (6 bases). For the CDR3, the DNA is TGTGCCAGCAGTTTATCGGCAGGGGAAAACTACGAGCAGTACTTC. It specifies CASSLSAGENYEQYF.